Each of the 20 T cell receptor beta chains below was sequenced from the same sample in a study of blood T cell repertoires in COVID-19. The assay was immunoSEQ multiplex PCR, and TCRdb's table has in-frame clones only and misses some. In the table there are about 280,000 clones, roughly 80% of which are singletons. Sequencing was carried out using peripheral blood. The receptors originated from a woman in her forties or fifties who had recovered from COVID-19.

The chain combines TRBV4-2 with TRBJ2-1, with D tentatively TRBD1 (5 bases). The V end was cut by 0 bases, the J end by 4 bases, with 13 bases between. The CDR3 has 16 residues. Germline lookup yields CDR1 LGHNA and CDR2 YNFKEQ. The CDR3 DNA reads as TGTGCCAGCAGCCAAGAAGCCACGGACACTTACAATGAGCAGTTCTTC. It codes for CASSQEATDTYNEQFF.

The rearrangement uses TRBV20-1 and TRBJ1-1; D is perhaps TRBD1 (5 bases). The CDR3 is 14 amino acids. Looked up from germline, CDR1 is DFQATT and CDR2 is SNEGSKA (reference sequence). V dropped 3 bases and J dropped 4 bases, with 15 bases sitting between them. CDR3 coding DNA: TGCAGTGCTAGTTTCAGGGTTTACGGCACTGAAGCTTTCTTT. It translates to CSASFRVYGTEAFF.

DNA for the CDR3: TGCGCCAGCAGCCAAGATTGGGGCGGTGATTCACCCCTCCACTTT. Protein: CASSQDWGGDSPLHF. This sequence joins TRBV4-3 and TRBJ1-6; D might be TRBD1 (5 bases). The CDR3 is 15 amino acids. CDR1 and CDR2 (germline): LGHNA, YSLEER. Deletions cut 0 bases from V and 8 bases from J, with 11 bases between.

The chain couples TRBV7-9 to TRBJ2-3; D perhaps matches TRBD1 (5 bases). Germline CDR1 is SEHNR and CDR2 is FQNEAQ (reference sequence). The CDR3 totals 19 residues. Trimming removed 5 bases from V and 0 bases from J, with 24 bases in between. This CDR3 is CASSPRSREERYSTDTQYF. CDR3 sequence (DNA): TGTGCCAGCAGCCCCCGGAGCAGGGAAGAACGCTATAGCACAGATACGCAGTATTTT.

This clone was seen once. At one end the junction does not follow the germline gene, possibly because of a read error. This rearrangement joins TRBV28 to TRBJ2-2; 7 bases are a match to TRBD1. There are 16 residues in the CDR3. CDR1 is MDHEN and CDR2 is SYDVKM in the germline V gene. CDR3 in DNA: TGTGCCAGCAGAGTGACAGGGTTCGCGAAGACCGGGGAGCTGTTTTTT. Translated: CASRVTGFAKTGELFF.

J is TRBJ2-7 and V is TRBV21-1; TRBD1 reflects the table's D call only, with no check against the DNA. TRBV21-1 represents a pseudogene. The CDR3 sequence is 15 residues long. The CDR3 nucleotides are TGTGCCAGCCCGATTGGGGCGTCCTGTGGGTACGAGCAGTACTTC. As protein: CASPIGASCGYEQYF.

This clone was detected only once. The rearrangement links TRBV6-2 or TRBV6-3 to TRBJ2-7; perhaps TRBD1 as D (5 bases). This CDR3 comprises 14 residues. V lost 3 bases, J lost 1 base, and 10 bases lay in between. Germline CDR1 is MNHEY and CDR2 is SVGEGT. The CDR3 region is CASSYRTSSYEQYF. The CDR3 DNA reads TGTGCCAGCAGTTATAGGACAAGTTCCTACGAGCAGTACTTC.

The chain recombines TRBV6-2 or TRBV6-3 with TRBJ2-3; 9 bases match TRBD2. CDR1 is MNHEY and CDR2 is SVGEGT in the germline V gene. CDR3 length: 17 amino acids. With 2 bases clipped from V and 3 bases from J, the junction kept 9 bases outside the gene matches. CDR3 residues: CASSYDPAGGRTDTQYF. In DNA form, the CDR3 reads TGTGCCAGCAGTTACGACCCTGCGGGAGGGCGGACAGATACGCAGTATTTT.

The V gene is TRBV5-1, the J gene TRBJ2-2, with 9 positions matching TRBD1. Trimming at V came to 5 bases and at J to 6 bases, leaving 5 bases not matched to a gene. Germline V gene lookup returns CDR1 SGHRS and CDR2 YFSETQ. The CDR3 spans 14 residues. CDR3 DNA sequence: TGCGCCAGCAGGGCCACAGGGGGCTCCGGGGAGCTGTTTTTT. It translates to CASRATGGSGELFF.

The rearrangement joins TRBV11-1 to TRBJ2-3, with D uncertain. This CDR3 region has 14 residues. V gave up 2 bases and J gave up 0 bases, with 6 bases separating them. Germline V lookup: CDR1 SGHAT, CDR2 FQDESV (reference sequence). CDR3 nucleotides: TGTGCCAGCAGCTTAAAACAAAGCACAGATACGCAGTATTTT. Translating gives CASSLKQSTDTQYF.

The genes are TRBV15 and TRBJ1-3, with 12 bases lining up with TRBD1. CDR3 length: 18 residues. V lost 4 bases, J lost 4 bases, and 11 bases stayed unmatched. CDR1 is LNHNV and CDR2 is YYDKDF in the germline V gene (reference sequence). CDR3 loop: CATSTYRDRGRRGNTIYF. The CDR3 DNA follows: TGTGCCACCAGCACGTACCGGGACAGGGGGCGACGGGGAAACACCATATATTTT.

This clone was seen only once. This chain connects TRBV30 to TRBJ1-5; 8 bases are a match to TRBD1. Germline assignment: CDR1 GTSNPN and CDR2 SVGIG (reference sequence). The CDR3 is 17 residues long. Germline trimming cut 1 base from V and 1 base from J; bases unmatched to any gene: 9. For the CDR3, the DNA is TGTGCCTGGAGTGGGGGGACAGGCCTCGGGAGCAATCAGCCCCAGCATTTT. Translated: CAWSGGTGLGSNQPQHF.

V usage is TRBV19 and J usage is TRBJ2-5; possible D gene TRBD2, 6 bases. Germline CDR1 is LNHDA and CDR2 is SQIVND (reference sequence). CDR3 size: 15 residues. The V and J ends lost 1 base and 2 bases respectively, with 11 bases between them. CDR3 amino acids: CASSIAGETQETQYF. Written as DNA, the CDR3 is TGTGCCAGTAGTATAGCGGGGGAGACTCAAGAGACCCAGTACTTC.

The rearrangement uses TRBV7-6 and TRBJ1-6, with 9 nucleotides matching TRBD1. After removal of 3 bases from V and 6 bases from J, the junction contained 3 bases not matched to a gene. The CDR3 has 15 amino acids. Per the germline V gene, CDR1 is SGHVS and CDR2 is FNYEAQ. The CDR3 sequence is CASSLGQGPNSPLHF. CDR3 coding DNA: TGTGCCAGCAGCTTGGGACAGGGCCCTAATTCACCCCTCCACTTT. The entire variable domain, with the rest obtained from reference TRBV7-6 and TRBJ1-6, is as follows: GAGVSQSPRYKVTKRGQDVALRCDPISGHVSLYWYRQALGQGPEFLTYFNYEAQQDKSGLPNDRFSAERPEGSISTLTIQRTEQRDSAMYRCASSLGQGPNSPLHFGNGTRLTVT.

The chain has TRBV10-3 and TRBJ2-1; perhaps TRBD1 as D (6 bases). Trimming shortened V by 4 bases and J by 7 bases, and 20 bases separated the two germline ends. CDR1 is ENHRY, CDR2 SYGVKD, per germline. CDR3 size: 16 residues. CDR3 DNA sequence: TGTGCCATCAGTGCCCGTTGGCAGGGGCTGCGGAATGAGCAGTTCTTC. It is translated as CAISARWQGLRNEQFF.

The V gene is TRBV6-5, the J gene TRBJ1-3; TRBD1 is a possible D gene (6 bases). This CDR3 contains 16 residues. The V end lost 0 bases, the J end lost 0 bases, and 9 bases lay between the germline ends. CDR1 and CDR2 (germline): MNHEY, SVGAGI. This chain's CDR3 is CASSYSDSSSGNTIYF. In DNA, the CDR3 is TGTGCCAGCAGTTACTCGGACAGCAGCTCTGGAAACACCATATATTTT.

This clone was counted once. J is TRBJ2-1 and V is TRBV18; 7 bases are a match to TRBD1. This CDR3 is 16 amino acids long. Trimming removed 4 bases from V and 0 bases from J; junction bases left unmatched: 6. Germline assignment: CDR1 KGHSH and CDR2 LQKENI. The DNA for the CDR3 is TGTGCCAGCTCACAAGGACAGGATAGCTCCTACAATGAGCAGTTCTTC. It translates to CASSQGQDSSYNEQFF.

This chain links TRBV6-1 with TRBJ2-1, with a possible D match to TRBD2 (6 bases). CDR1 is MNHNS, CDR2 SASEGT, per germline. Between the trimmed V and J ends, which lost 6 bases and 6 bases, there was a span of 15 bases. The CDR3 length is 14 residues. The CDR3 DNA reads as TGTGCCAGCAGCTACGGCGGGGCGGCCAATGAGCAGTTCTTC. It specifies CASSYGGAANEQFF.

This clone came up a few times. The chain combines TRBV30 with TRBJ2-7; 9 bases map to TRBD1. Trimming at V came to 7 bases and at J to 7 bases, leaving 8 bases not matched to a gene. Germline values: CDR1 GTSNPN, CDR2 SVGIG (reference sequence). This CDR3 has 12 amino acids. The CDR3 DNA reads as TGTGCCTTTGGACAGGGGCCTGGTGAGCAGTACTTC. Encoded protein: CAFGQGPGEQYF.

The CDR3 DNA sequence: TGCAGCGCTCGGGAACAGGGATCAGCCTACGAGCAGTACTTC. It encodes CSAREQGSAYEQYF. The chain recombines TRBV29-1 with TRBJ2-7, with D maybe TRBD1 (6 bases). Trimming removed 7 bases at V and 2 bases at J, with 18 bases between. There are 14 residues in the CDR3. CDR1 and CDR2 from the germline V gene are SQVTM and ANQGSEA.